The next 15 T cell receptor beta chains were all read from a single sample in a study of beta chain features in type 1 diabetes. Regarding the study as a whole: Shorter TCRB CDR3s, moderately but significantly so, marked every one of the four CD4+ subsets in Type 1 diabetes patients.

Expressed TCRB transcripts were sequenced because the entire RNA isolate underwent reverse transcription. Data came from immunoSEQ multiplex PCR; TCRdb stores just in-frame clones and leaves some out. The sample has some 200,000 clones, around 16% seen once. No antigen has been assigned to these receptors. The specimen sequenced was naive CD4+ T cells from blood. The receptors here all came from a man under 40 with type 1 diabetes.

The V call is TRBV9, the J call TRBJ2-1; D is ambiguous. Germline V gives CDR1 SGDLS, CDR2 YYNGEE. V was trimmed by 3 bases and J by 0 bases, leaving 10 bases between them. The CDR3 length is 15 residues. The DNA of the CDR3 is TGTGCCAGCAGCGCGAGCAGTAGCTCCTACAATGAGCAGTTCTTC. It translates to CASSASSSSYNEQFF.

This clone was seen more than once but under ten times. This chain links TRBV4-2 with TRBJ2-5; the D gene is possibly TRBD1 (5 bases). Germline V gene data show CDR1 as LGHNA and CDR2 as YNFKEQ. The CDR3 spans 17 residues. V was shortened by 0 bases and J by 5 bases, with 19 bases between the two germline ends. Here the CDR3 DNA reads TGTGCCAGCAGCCAAGATGGGGCCGGAATCGGGTCCGAGACCCAGTACTTC. Amino acid sequence: CASSQDGAGIGSETQYF.

V usage is TRBV28 and J usage is TRBJ2-4; 9 bases line up with TRBD2. Germline loops: CDR1 MDHEN, CDR2 SYDVKM. The CDR3 is made up of 17 amino acids. Unmatched junction bases numbered 5, after V lost 2 bases and J lost 0 bases. The chain's CDR3 is CASSLGTSRLAKNIQYF. CDR3 coding DNA: TGTGCCAGCAGTTTAGGGACTAGCAGACTAGCCAAAAACATTCAGTACTTC. The complete variable domain, with remaining parts taken from reference TRBV28 and TRBJ2-4, reads DVKVTQSSRYLVKRTGEKVFLECVQDMDHENMFWYRQDPGLGLRLIYFSYDVKMKEKGDIPEGYSVSREKKERFSLILESASTNQTSMYLCASSLGTSRLAKNIQYFGAGTRLSVL.

The V call is TRBV7-2, the J call TRBJ1-1; D remains unclear. The V gene's germline CDR1 is SGHTA and CDR2 FQGNSA. The ends were cut back, 6 bases at V and 4 bases at J, with 9 bases in the middle. The CDR3 runs 12 residues. The DNA of the CDR3 is TGTGCCAGCAGGAACCGGGCCACTGAAGCTTTCTTT. It is translated as CASRNRATEAFF.

This clone came up a few times. This chain connects TRBV5-1 to TRBJ2-6; D may be TRBD2 (6 bases). V lost 3 bases and J lost 1, with 14 bases in between. Looked up from germline, CDR1 is SGHRS and CDR2 is YFSETQ. CDR3 size: 17 residues. CDR3 nucleotides: TGCGCCAGCAGCTACTACGGGAGAACGTCTGGGGCCAACGTCCTGACTTTC. Protein sequence: CASSYYGRTSGANVLTF.

The chain employs TRBV29-1 and TRBJ2-7; D call uncertain. The germline V gene has CDR1 SQVTM and CDR2 ANQGSEA. The CDR3 has 16 amino acids. Trimming removed 4 bases at V and 4 bases at J, with 23 bases between. The CDR3 region is CSVAIVEALDVYEQYF. The CDR3 DNA reads as TGCAGCGTTGCAATCGTGGAAGCCCTGGATGTATACGAGCAGTACTTC.

This clone was seen a handful of times. V and J are TRBV30 and TRBJ1-1; D not resolved. With 0 bases removed from V and 1 base from J, the gap between germline ends came to 9 bases. CDR3 length: 14 amino acids. Germline V gene lookup returns CDR1 GTSNPN and CDR2 SVGIG (reference sequence). The CDR3 region has the DNA TGTGCCTGGAGTGTAGAGAGGGCGAACACTGAAGCTTTCTTT. Translation gives CAWSVERANTEAFF.

This clone was seen a handful of times. The genes are TRBV5-1 and TRBJ2-5; possibly TRBD1 for D (5 bases). V was clipped by 0 bases and J by 2 bases, with 8 bases between them. This CDR3 region has 14 residues. Germline V gives CDR1 SGHRS, CDR2 YFSETQ. In DNA form, the CDR3 reads TGCGCCAGCAGCTTGGGGACACCTCAAGAGACCCAGTACTTC. This sequence encodes CASSLGTPQETQYF. Drawing the rest from reference TRBV5-1 and TRBJ2-5, the complete variable domain is KAGVTQTPRYLIKTRGQQVTLSCSPISGHRSVSWYQQTPGQGLQFLFEYFSETQRNKGNFPGRFSGRQFSNSRSEMNVSTLELGDSALYLCASSLGTPQETQYFGPGTRLLVL.

The rearrangement uses TRBV7-9 and TRBJ2-6; D remains unclear. The germline V gene encodes CDR1 SEHNR and CDR2 FQNEAQ (reference sequence). The CDR3 runs 16 residues. V lost 6 bases to trimming and J lost 1 base, with 13 bases between them. CDR3 amino acids: CASSSPVQSGANVLTF. In DNA, the CDR3 is TGTGCCAGCAGTTCCCCGGTCCAATCTGGGGCCAACGTCCTGACTTTC.

The sample holds a few counts of this clone. This sequence joins TRBV2 and TRBJ2-4; tentatively, D is TRBD2 (5 bases). The CDR3 has 15 residues. CDR1 and CDR2 (germline): SNHLY, FYNNEI. With 3 bases removed from V and 0 bases from J, the gap between germline ends came to 9 bases. Here the CDR3 reads CASSDSGLAKNIQYF. The CDR3 bases are TGTGCCAGCAGTGACAGCGGACTAGCCAAAAACATTCAGTACTTC.

This clone was found a few times. The chain joins TRBV29-1 to TRBJ2-3; no clear D. V lost 0 bases and J 6 bases, leaving 13 bases between the germline ends. The CDR3 runs to 14 residues. Germline loops: CDR1 SQVTM, CDR2 ANQGSEA. The CDR3 spells CSVEDASYRDTQYF. Written as DNA, the CDR3 is TGCAGCGTTGAAGATGCCTCGTACCGGGATACGCAGTATTTT.

The chain has TRBV4-2 and TRBJ2-1; 8 bases match TRBD2. Germline V gene lookup returns CDR1 LGHNA and CDR2 YNFKEQ. The CDR3 sequence is 12 residues long. With V trimmed by 0 bases and J by 15 bases, 4 bases remained unmatched. The CDR3 DNA is TGTGCCAGCAGCCAAGACACGGGAGGGCTGTTCTTC. This codes for CASSQDTGGLFF.

This clone was seen a few times. The gene calls are TRBV29-1 and TRBJ2-3, with TRBD2 matching 8 bases. The J segment lost 4 bases and the V segment lost 7 bases, leaving 22 bases of the junction unmatched. Per the germline V gene, CDR1 is SQVTM and CDR2 is ANQGSEA. This CDR3 contains 18 residues. CDR3 amino acids: CSAEIWPGGGRLSDTQYF. The DNA for the CDR3 is TGCAGCGCGGAGATTTGGCCGGGCGGGGGGCGTTTGTCAGATACGCAGTATTTT.

V and J are TRBV29-1 and TRBJ2-3; D not certain. Between the trimmed V and J ends, which lost 3 bases and 2 bases, there was a span of 9 bases. The CDR3 runs 13 residues. Germline V gene sequence: CDR1 SQVTM, CDR2 ANQGSEA. The CDR3 nucleotides are TGCAGCGTTGATCTAGAAATCACAGATACGCAGTATTTT. This translates into CSVDLEITDTQYF.

This clone occurred a few times. The chain employs TRBV29-1 and TRBJ2-5, with D uncertain. The CDR3 length is 11 residues. Trimming took off 3 bases at V and 0 bases at J, with 2 bases between the two ends. Germline CDR1 reads SQVTM; CDR2 reads ANQGSEA. The CDR3 DNA reads TGCAGCGTTGAGTACCAAGAGACCCAGTACTTC. Its translation: CSVEYQETQYF.